Listed below are T cell receptor beta chains from one sample, sequenced in a study of blood T cell repertoires in COVID-19. Using immunoSEQ multiplex PCR, the repertoire was profiled, and TCRdb retains in-frame clones only, with some absent. The sample yields around 120,000 clones, around 90% seen once. Sequencing was carried out using peripheral blood. The receptors shown here come from a woman aged 55-70 years with COVID-19, enrolled during active disease. Each CDR3 is given with its conserved first and last residue. D genes are given only for firm matches. Part of the rows lack a size; the others show once, few, many or a class for expanded clones.

v_gene,d_gene,j_gene,abundance,CDR3aa,CDR3nt
TRBV28,TRBD1,TRBJ1-3,NA,CASSSTGEGSGNTIYF,TGTGCCAGCAGTTCGACAGGGGAAGGGTCTGGAAACACCATATATTTT
TRBV5-1,TRBD1,TRBJ1-3,NA,CASSLGGGIGNTIYF,TGCGCCAGCAGCTTGGGAGGGGGCATAGGAAACACCATATATTTT
TRBV3-1/TRBV3-2,TRBD1,TRBJ1-2,NA,CASSHRGNGYTF,TGTGCCAGCAGCCACAGGGGGAATGGCTACACCTTC
TRBV2,NA,TRBJ1-3,NA,CASSEAGRGGANTIYF,TGTGCCAGCAGTGAAGCGGGTAGGGGGGGCGCGAACACCATATATTTT
TRBV11-3,TRBD2,TRBJ2-1,NA,CASSPGLAGGSIYNEQFF,TGTGCCAGCAGCCCGGGACTAGCGGGGGGGTCTATCTACAATGAGCAGTTCTTC
TRBV6-5,NA,TRBJ1-3,NA,CASSAAGAQGNTIYF,TGTGCCAGCAGCGCGGCGGGGGCTCAGGGAAACACCATATATTTT
TRBV5-1,NA,TRBJ2-5,NA,CASSFTVQETQYF,TGCGCCAGCAGCTTCACAGTCCAAGAGACCCAGTACTTC
TRBV7-6,TRBD2,TRBJ2-2,NA,CASSLGQAGGFTGELFF,TGTGCCAGCAGCTTAGGCCAGGCGGGGGGATTCACCGGGGAGCTGTTTTTT
TRBV13,NA,TRBJ1-2,NA,CASSSTAYGYTF,TGTGCCAGCAGCTCCACAGCTTATGGCTACACCTTC
TRBV7-9,TRBD2,TRBJ2-2,NA,CASSLGGGSSGYTGELFF,TGTGCCAGCAGCTTAGGCGGGGGTAGCAGCGGGTACACCGGGGAGCTGTTTTTT
TRBV20-1,TRBD1,TRBJ1-1,NA,CSAGGQGWSEAFF,TGCAGTGCTGGTGGACAGGGTTGGAGTGAAGCTTTCTTT
TRBV7-3,TRBD1,TRBJ2-3,NA,CASSLGQGASRTQYF,TGTGCCAGCAGCTTAGGGCAGGGGGCCAGCCGGACGCAGTATTTT
TRBV13,TRBD2,TRBJ2-1,once,CASSYRTSGVNEQFF,TGTGCCAGCAGCTATCGGACTAGCGGGGTGAATGAGCAGTTCTTC
TRBV7-3,NA,TRBJ1-1,NA,CASSLGPGDTEAFF,TGTGCCAGCAGCTTAGGCCCCGGGGACACTGAAGCTTTCTTT
TRBV5-8,TRBD2,TRBJ2-3,NA,CASSLGAGAWNTDTQYF,TGTGCCAGCAGCTTGGGAGCGGGGGCCTGGAACACAGATACGCAGTATTTT
TRBV27,NA,TRBJ1-1,NA,CASKLQGGNTEAFF,TGTGCCAGCAAACTCCAGGGAGGTAACACTGAAGCTTTCTTT
TRBV4-1,TRBD1,TRBJ2-7,NA,CASSKRTGTEQYF,TGCGCCAGCAGCAAGAGGACAGGGACCGAGCAGTACTTC
TRBV19,NA,TRBJ2-1,NA,CASRSDTYNEQFF,TGTGCCAGTAGGAGTGACACCTACAATGAGCAGTTCTTC
TRBV29-1,TRBD1,TRBJ2-3,NA,CSVSPRDRAGDTQYF,TGCAGCGTCTCACCCCGGGACAGGGCGGGGGATACGCAGTATTTT
TRBV19,TRBD2,TRBJ2-1,NA,CASSGGFRSYNEQFF,TGTGCCAGTTCCGGGGGGTTTAGGTCCTACAATGAGCAGTTCTTC
TRBV30,NA,TRBJ1-1,NA,CASTRQIVPSEAFF,TGTGCCTCAACCCGACAGATTGTTCCGTCTGAAGCTTTCTTT